This entry describes one T cell receptor (beta chain). Other DNA sequences in this sample translate to the same CDR3. The data were obtained in a study of blood T cell repertoires in COVID-19. Overall study: Sources were T cells, B-cell-depleted T cells, or PBMCs; the material itself was cDNA or gDNA.

Enrolled through a virtual design, the participants were between 18 and 89 years of age and came from under 30 US areas. Cohort allocation depended upon clinical history that participants reported. Two negative PCRs, clearance, or symptom resolution had been documented for recovered Cohort 3 donors. Some clones are missing from TCRdb's copy, which holds only in-frame ones; the method was immunoSEQ multiplex PCR. The sample records 310,000 or so clones, roughly 89% being singletons. Germline CDR1 is LNHDA and CDR2 is SQIVND (reference sequence). V was clipped by 3 bases and J by 1 base, with 10 bases between them. The CDR3 extends over 14 amino acids.

The TCR originated in a woman in her 40s who had recovered from COVID-19. This chain connects TRBV19 to TRBJ2-7; TRBD1 might be the D (6 bases). Specimen: PBMCs or T cells enriched from blood (not recorded which). The CDR3 protein is CASSIRGSSYEQYF. The CDR3 coding sequence is TGTGCCAGTAGTATCAGGGGTAGTTCCTACGAGCAGTACTTC.